This TCR beta chain was sequenced during a study of cytomegalovirus exposure and HLA in healthy donors. Findings and caveats of the study: Cytomegalovirus association was assigned to about 150 TCR beta chains. Three CMV-associated chains were confirmed in vitro to be specific for CMV antigens. Being productive about 90% or about 30% of the time was typical of most TCR beta V segments in an earlier analysis.

Although they were nominally healthy when sampled, donors likely had unrecorded immune exposures. The V and J ends lost 3 bases and 2 bases, in that order; junction bases with no gene match: 11. The CDR3 consists of 17 residues. Germline CDR1 MNHNS, CDR2 SASEGT. Note on this clone: The antigen is unknown.

PCR used 60 Vbeta primers and 13 Jbeta primers. The assay was immunoSEQ multiplex PCR, and TCRdb's table has in-frame clones only and misses some. The sample consists of around 200,000 clones, 80% to 90% of them appearing once. Sequencing input: PBMCs. The gene calls are TRBV6-1 and TRBJ2-3; 7 bases match TRBD2. The origin of this receptor is a girl aged 2 to 10 in good health and CMV-seropositive. This chain's CDR3 is CASSERETSGNTDTQYF. The CDR3, as DNA: TGTGCCAGCAGTGAGAGGGAGACGAGCGGGAACACAGATACGCAGTATTTT.